These T cell receptor beta chains were read from a single sample in a study of Ad26.COV2.S vaccination and SARS-CoV-2 variants. Here immunoSEQ multiplex PCR was the method, and the copy in TCRdb shows in-frame clones only, minus some. The table records 350,000 to 500,000 clones, 89% of them present only once. Sequences were derived from peripheral blood, sampled in a trial of Ad26.COV2.S vaccine versus placebo. The origin of the receptors is a person between 18 and 65 years old who received the Ad26.COV2.S COVID-19 vaccine or a placebo. Each CDR3 is given with its conserved first and last residue. Fields, in order: J gene, clone size, V gene, D gene, CDR3 DNA, CDR3 protein. A D gene is named only where the DNA matches it firmly. Expanded clones get a size class; other rows say once, few or many, or leave the size out.

TRBJ2-3,-,TRBV4-1,TRBD1,TGCGCCAGCAGCCAAGCCAGGGACAGACGCACAGATACGCAGTATTTT,CASSQARDRRTDTQYF
TRBJ2-1,-,TRBV28,TRBD2,TGTGCCAGCGTGACTAGCGGGGGCTCGAGCTCCTACAATGAGCAGTTCTTC,CASVTSGGSSSYNEQFF
TRBJ2-5,-,TRBV9,-,TGTGCCAGCAGCGATGGAAATGCCCCCGCGGTAAGCCAAGAGACCCAGTACTTC,CASSDGNAPAVSQETQYF
TRBJ2-3,-,TRBV5-3,TRBD2,TGTGCCAGAAGCGGGAACGGGACTAGCGGGGGTATAGATACGCAGTATTTT,CARSGNGTSGGIDTQYF
TRBJ1-5,-,TRBV30,TRBD1,TGTGCCCGCCCCGGGACAGCAAACAATCAGCCCCAGCATTTT,CARPGTANNQPQHF
TRBJ1-3,-,TRBV18,-,TGTGCCAGCTCCCCCGACAGGGGAAACACCATATATTTT,CASSPDRGNTIYF
TRBJ1-3,-,TRBV19,-,TGTGCCAGTAGTATGACCGGGGCTTACTCTGGAAACACCATATATTTT,CASSMTGAYSGNTIYF
TRBJ2-5,-,TRBV5-1,TRBD2,TGCGCCAGCAGCCGTGGAGGACTAGCGGGAGGAGTCGTGGAGACCCAGTACTTC,CASSRGGLAGGVVETQYF
TRBJ1-3,-,TRBV12-5,-,TGTGCTAGTGGCCGGGACGCTGGAAACACCATATATTTT,CASGRDAGNTIYF
TRBJ1-5,-,TRBV9,-,TGTGCCAGCAGCGTAACAGGGTATGACAATCAGCCCCAGCATTTT,CASSVTGYDNQPQHF
TRBJ2-1,-,TRBV5-1,TRBD1,TGCGCCAGCAGCTTAGGACAGGGGTCCTACAATGAGCAGTTCTTC,CASSLGQGSYNEQFF
TRBJ1-5,-,TRBV9,-,TGTGCCAGCAGCGTCGGGACGGGGGATCAGCCCCAGCATTTT,CASSVGTGDQPQHF
TRBJ2-6,few,TRBV5-1,-,TGCGCCAGCAGCGATCGGTTCTCTGGGGCCAACGTCCTGACTTTC,CASSDRFSGANVLTF
TRBJ2-1,-,TRBV9,-,TGTGCCAGCAGCGTAAGTCCAGCCACCGATGAGCAGTTCTTC,CASSVSPATDEQFF
TRBJ2-3,-,TRBV28,TRBD2,TGTGCCAGCAGTTTGGAGCGGGGGGGAGATACGCAGTATTTT,CASSLERGGDTQYF
TRBJ1-2,-,TRBV6-5,TRBD1,TGTGCCAGCGGGAATCAGGGGGTTCAAGGTGGCTACACCTTC,CASGNQGVQGGYTF
TRBJ1-6,-,TRBV28,TRBD1,TGTGCCAGCAGGGCCGACAGGGCTTCAAATTCACCCCTCCACTTT,CASRADRASNSPLHF
TRBJ2-1,-,TRBV29-1,-,TGCAGCGTTGAGGACCCACAGGGAACGATGGGGCAGTTCTTC,CSVEDPQGTMGQFF
TRBJ2-1,once,TRBV29-1,-,TGCAGCGTGGGGGGCCCAGGGGTCTACAATGAGCAGTTCTTC,CSVGGPGVYNEQFF
TRBJ2-2,few,TRBV23-1,-,TGCGCCAGCAGTCTAGGCAGGGGAGTTACCGGGGAGCTGTTTTTT,CASSLGRGVTGELFF
TRBJ1-2,-,TRBV9,TRBD1,TGTGCCAGCAGCGGGCCAGGGGGAGGCTACACCTTC,CASSGPGGGYTF
TRBJ1-1,few,TRBV7-3,TRBD1,TGTGCCAGCAGCCAAGTGGGGACAGCCCGGAACACTGAAGCTTTCTTT,CASSQVGTARNTEAFF
TRBJ1-2,-,TRBV29-1,TRBD1,TGCAGCGTTGAACACCCACCCCGGGGACAGCTCTATGGCTACACCTTC,CSVEHPPRGQLYGYTF
TRBJ2-5,-,TRBV10-2,TRBD2,TGCGCCAGCGGGACTAGCGGGAGACTCCAAGAGACCCAGTACTTC,CASGTSGRLQETQYF
TRBJ1-6,-,TRBV19,TRBD1,TGTGCCAGTAGCCAGTCCCGGGACAGGGAGCGGAGAACACCCCTCCACTTT,CASSQSRDRERRTPLHF
TRBJ1-1,few,TRBV10-1,-,TGCGCCAGCAGTGGGTGCCTTGAAGCTTTCTTT,CASSGCLEAFF
TRBJ1-6,-,TRBV28,-,TGTGCCAGCAGTTTCCCGGGAGACTATAATTCACCCCTCCACTTT,CASSFPGDYNSPLHF
TRBJ2-5,-,TRBV5-1,-,TGCGCCAGCAGCCCTGGACGGCTCCGGGGTGGGGAGACCCAGTACTTC,CASSPGRLRGGETQYF
TRBJ1-2,once,TRBV6-2/TRBV6-3,-,TGTGCCAGCAGCCCCCCGGGAGTTTACACCTTC,CASSPPGVYTF
TRBJ1-6,-,TRBV28,TRBD1,TGTGCCAGCAGTATCGGACAGGGAGTTTCACCCCTCCACTTT,CASSIGQGVSPLHF
TRBJ1-4,-,TRBV4-3,TRBD1,TGCGCCAGCAGGGCCGGGACAGGGGTTGAAAAACTGTTTTTT,CASRAGTGVEKLFF
TRBJ2-5,-,TRBV29-1,-,TGCAGCGTTGTCGGGGCTAAGTACCAAGAGACCCAGTACTTC,CSVVGAKYQETQYF
TRBJ2-2,-,TRBV7-9,-,TGTGCCAGCAGCAGCGTTAACACCGGGGAGCTGTTTTTT,CASSSVNTGELFF
TRBJ1-5,once,TRBV19,-,TGTGCCAGTAGCCCCGTGCGGGCCAGCAATCAGCCCCAGCATTTT,CASSPVRASNQPQHF
TRBJ1-6,-,TRBV5-1,-,TGCGCCAGCAGCTTGGCCGGGGCGGATGTTTCACCCCTCCACTTT,CASSLAGADVSPLHF
TRBJ1-3,few,TRBV5-1,-,TGCGCCAGCAGCTGGGACATTGGAAACACCATATATTTT,CASSWDIGNTIYF
TRBJ2-5,-,TRBV4-2,TRBD2,TGTGCCAGCAGCCAAGATAGGGCAGGGGCTAGCGGGAAGGAGACCCAGTACTTC,CASSQDRAGASGKETQYF
TRBJ1-5,-,TRBV6-1,-,TGTGCCAGCAGTGAAGAGGTACCGGGCCTCCGGCATTTT,CASSEEVPGLRHF
TRBJ2-7,-,TRBV6-5,-,TGTGCCAGCAGTTACTCAGGAGAGCAGTACTTC,CASSYSGEQYF
TRBJ2-4,-,TRBV7-9,-,TGTGCCAGCAGCTTGACCGGGTTAAACATTCAGTACTTC,CASSLTGLNIQYF
TRBJ1-3,-,TRBV5-4,TRBD1,TGTGCCAGCAGCTCGCCGACAGGGGTAGAAGAAAACACCATATATTTT,CASSSPTGVEENTIYF
TRBJ1-2,-,TRBV2,TRBD1,TGTGCCAGCAGTGAACTATGGGACAGTAACTATGGCTACACCTTC,CASSELWDSNYGYTF
TRBJ2-6,few,TRBV2,-,TGTGCCAGCAGCCCGAACCGGTCGGGGGCCAACGTCCTGACTTTC,CASSPNRSGANVLTF
TRBJ1-6,-,TRBV7-2,-,TGTGCCAGCAGCTTAACTGTACACCCGAATTCACCCCTCCACTTT,CASSLTVHPNSPLHF
TRBJ2-7,-,TRBV18,-,TGTGCCAGCTCACCCTCCGTCTACGAGCAGTACTTC,CASSPSVYEQYF
TRBJ2-2,-,TRBV11-2,-,TGTGCCAGCAGCTTACTGGTTGGGAACACCGGGGAGCTGTTTTTT,CASSLLVGNTGELFF
TRBJ2-5,-,TRBV24-1,-,TGTGCCACCAGTGATTTGAGACAGGGAGGGGAGACCCAGTACTTC,CATSDLRQGGETQYF
TRBJ1-2,-,TRBV6-5,-,TGTGCCAGCAGTTACTCCGAAGTCTCAGCGAACGGCTACACCTTC,CASSYSEVSANGYTF
TRBJ2-5,-,TRBV5-6,-,TGTGCCAGCAGCTTTCCTAGTAGCGAGACCCAGTACTTC,CASSFPSSETQYF
TRBJ2-7,-,TRBV7-2,TRBD2,TGTGCCAGCAGCTTAGGGGCGGGGGGGCCCTACGAGCAGTACTTC,CASSLGAGGPYEQYF
TRBJ2-6,-,TRBV6-6,-,TGTGCCAGCAGCCCATTCTCTGGGGCCAACGTCCTGACTTTC,CASSPFSGANVLTF
TRBJ1-3,-,TRBV19,-,TGTGCCAGTATCGCCGCCCCGAGCTCTGGAAACACCATATATTTT,CASIAAPSSGNTIYF
TRBJ1-2,-,TRBV6-5,-,TGTGCCAGCAGTTACTTCCCAGAGGGGCGGGGCTACACCTTC,CASSYFPEGRGYTF